The clone carrying this T cell receptor (beta chain) was detected ten times or more. Its cognate antigen is unknown. Trimming removed 4 bases at V and 0 bases at J, with 14 bases between. This CDR3 region has 16 residues. Germline V gives CDR1 MGHRA, CDR2 YSYEKL. These data come from a study of metastatic and nonmetastatic thyroid tumors. Looking at the study overall: Where malignant and benign thyroid patients were concerned, repertoires were compared across blood and tumor or nodule tissue. Notes on the study in general: Malignant thyroid tumors reportedly had TCR beta diversity that was significantly higher than in benign nodules, in blood and tumor.

In the original workflow: CDR3 was compared across clinicopathological groups, and the resulting differences were used to build a distant-metastasis classifier for papillary thyroid cancer. Via MiXCR, TCRdb re-called the PCR reads. It is TCRdb's table, rather than the study itself, that gives the V and J calls and clone size. The sample includes around 16,000 clones, approximately 31% of them seen just once. Not a single patient had been given any form of treatment at any point before undergoing thyroid surgery. Sequenced sample: tumor tissue. This sequence originates from a male donor with papillary thyroid cancer or a benign thyroid nodule (not recorded which). Some clones in this sample may be carry-over from other donors' samples. The chain has TRBV4-1 and TRBJ2-3; D possibly matches TRBD1 or TRBD2 (7 bases each). CDR3 nucleotide sequence: TGCGCCAGCAGCCTAAGGGGGCGGGGGAGCACAGATACGCAGTATTTT. Translating it yields CASSLRGRGSTDTQYF.